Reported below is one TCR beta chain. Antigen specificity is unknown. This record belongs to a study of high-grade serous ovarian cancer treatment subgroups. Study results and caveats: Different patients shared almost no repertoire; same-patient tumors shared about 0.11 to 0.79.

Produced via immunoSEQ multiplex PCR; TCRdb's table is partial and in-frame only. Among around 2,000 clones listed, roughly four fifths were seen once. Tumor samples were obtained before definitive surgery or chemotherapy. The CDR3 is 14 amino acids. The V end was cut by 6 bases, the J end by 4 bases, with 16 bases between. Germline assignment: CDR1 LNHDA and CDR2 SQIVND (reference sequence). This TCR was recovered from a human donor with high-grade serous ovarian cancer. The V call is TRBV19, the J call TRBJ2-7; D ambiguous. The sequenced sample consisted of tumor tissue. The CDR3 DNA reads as TGTGCCAGTAGCCAATCCGTCGGACGTTACGAGCAGTACTTC. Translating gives CASSQSVGRYEQYF.